This T cell receptor beta chain comes out of a study of blood T cell repertoires in COVID-19. Overall study: The origin of the acute and convalescent COVID-19 samples was the United States, Italy and Spain.

Trimming left V 0 bases short and J 5 bases short, with 14 bases between. The CDR3 covers 15 residues. CDR1 SGHRS and CDR2 YFSETQ come from the germline V gene. Measured with immunoSEQ multiplex PCR; TCRdb has only the in-frame clones, and not every one. The sample has 290,000 or so clones, around nine tenths seen once. The V call is TRBV5-1, the J call TRBJ1-1; D remains unclear. This receptor was taken from a man aged 70 or older with acute or convalescent COVID-19. Sequencing was performed on peripheral blood. The DNA of the CDR3 is TGCGCCAGCAGCTTGGACCCCGGGAAAGCAACTGAAGCTTTCTTT. It specifies CASSLDPGKATEAFF.